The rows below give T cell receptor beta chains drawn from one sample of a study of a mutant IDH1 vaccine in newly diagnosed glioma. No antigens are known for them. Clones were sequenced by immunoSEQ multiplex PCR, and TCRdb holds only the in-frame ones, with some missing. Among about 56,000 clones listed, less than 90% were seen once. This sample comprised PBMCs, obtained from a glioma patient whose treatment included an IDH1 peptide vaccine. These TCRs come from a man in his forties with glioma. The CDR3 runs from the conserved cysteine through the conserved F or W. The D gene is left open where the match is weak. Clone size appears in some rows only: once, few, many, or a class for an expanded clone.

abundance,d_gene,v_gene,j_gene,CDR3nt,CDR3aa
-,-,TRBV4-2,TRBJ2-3,TGTGCCAGCAGCCAAGAAGGCGTGAGGTTGGGCACAGATACGCAGTATTTT,CASSQEGVRLGTDTQYF
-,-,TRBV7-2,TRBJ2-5,TGTGCCAGCAGCTTAGGTTATGGCGGGGAGACCCAGTACTTC,CASSLGYGGETQYF
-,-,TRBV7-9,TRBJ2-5,TGTGCCAGCAGCTTAGAAGGCGGGCGGTGGGAGACCCAGTACTTC,CASSLEGGRWETQYF
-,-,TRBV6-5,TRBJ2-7,TGTGCCAGCAGGCGCTACGAGCAGTACTTC,CASRRYEQYF
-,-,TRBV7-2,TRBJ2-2,TGTGCCAGCAGCATCAGCGTAGGGAACACCGGGGAGCTGTTTTTT,CASSISVGNTGELFF
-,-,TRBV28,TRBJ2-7,TGTGCCAGCAGTCCTTCGACTACCCATCCTTCATTC,CASSPSTTHPSF
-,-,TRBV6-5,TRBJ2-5,TGTGCCACTACGGGAGAGACCCAGTACTTC,CATTGETQYF
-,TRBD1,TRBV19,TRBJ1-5,TGTGCCAGTAACCCTCGACAGGGAAGGCATCAGCCCCAGCATTTT,CASNPRQGRHQPQHF
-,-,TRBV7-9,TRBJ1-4,TGTGCCAGCAGCTTAGGGGGGATTAATGAAAAACTGTTTTTT,CASSLGGINEKLFF
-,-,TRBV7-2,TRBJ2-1,TGTGCCAGCAGCACTGGGCAGGCCTTCTACAATGAGCAGTTCTTC,CASSTGQAFYNEQFF
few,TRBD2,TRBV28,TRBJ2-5,TGTGCCAGCACACGCGGGAGTAGGCCAGAGACCCAGTACTTC,CASTRGSRPETQYF
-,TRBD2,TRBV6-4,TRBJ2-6,TGTGCCAGCAGTGAAACTAGCGGCTCTGGGGCCAACGTCCTGACTTTC,CASSETSGSGANVLTF
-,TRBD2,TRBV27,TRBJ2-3,TGTGCCAGCAGCACCCCGGCTAGCGGGAGAACAGATACGCAGTATTTT,CASSTPASGRTDTQYF
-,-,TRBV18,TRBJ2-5,TGTGCCAGCTCACCACCGGTACTGGCGACCCAGTACTTC,CASSPPVLATQYF
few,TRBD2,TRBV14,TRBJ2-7,TGTGCCAGCAGCCAAGTAGGGCGGGAGCATCGTAAGCAGTACTTC,CASSQVGREHRKQYF
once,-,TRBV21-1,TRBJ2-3,TGTTATAGCGGAAATCAGATCACAGATACGCAGTATTTT,CYSGNQITDTQYF
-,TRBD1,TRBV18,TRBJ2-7,TGTGCCACTGCCGGGACAGCCTCCTACGAGCAGTACTTC,CATAGTASYEQYF
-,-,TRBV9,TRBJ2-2,TGTGCCAGCAGCGTGGGCGCGAAGAACACCGGGGAGCTGTTTTTT,CASSVGAKNTGELFF
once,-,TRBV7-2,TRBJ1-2,TGTGCCAGCAATGCTAACTATGGCTACACCTTC,CASNANYGYTF
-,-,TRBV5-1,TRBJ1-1,TGCGCCAGCAGCTTGGCCTCTGATCTTGGACCTGAAGCTTTCTTT,CASSLASDLGPEAFF
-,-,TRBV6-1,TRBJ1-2,TGTGCCAGCAGTGACGGACGGAACTATGGCTACACCTTC,CASSDGRNYGYTF
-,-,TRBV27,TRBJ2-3,TGTGCCAGCGGTGATACGCAGTATTTT,CASGDTQYF
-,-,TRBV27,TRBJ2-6,TGTGCCAGCAGCCTGCTCGTGGGCTCTGGGGCCAACGTCCTGACTTTC,CASSLLVGSGANVLTF
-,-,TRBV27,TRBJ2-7,TGTGCCAGCAAGCTCACCAGGGTCTCCTACGAGCAGTACTTC,CASKLTRVSYEQYF
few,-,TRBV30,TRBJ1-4,TGTGCCTGGAGTGTTTCCCCGACCCCCAAGAATGAAAAACTGTTTTTT,CAWSVSPTPKNEKLFF
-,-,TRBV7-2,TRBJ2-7,TGTGCCAGCAGCTTAGCGTACGGGAGCCAGTACGAGCAGTACTTC,CASSLAYGSQYEQYF
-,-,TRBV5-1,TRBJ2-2,TGCGCCAGCAGCTTACAGGGAGACACCGGGGAGCTGTTTTTT,CASSLQGDTGELFF
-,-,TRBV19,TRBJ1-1,TGTGCCAGTAGTATACGTTCAGGGATAGCTTTCTTT,CASSIRSGIAFF
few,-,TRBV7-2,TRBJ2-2,TGTGCCAGCAGCTTTACCCAGGGAGGCGCCGGGGAGCTGTTTTTT,CASSFTQGGAGELFF
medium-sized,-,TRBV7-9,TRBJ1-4,TGTGCCAGTGCCACAGGGCGAACTGAAAAACTGTTTTTT,CASATGRTEKLFF
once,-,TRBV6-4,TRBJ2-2,TGTGCCAGCAGTCGAACCCGGGAGCCCACCGGGGAGCTGTTTTTT,CASSRTREPTGELFF
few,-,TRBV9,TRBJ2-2,TGTGCCAGCAGCCCTGCATGGGGCGGGGAGCTGTTTTTT,CASSPAWGGELFF
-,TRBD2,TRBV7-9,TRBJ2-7,TGTGCCAGCAGCACCCCCCCCCTGGGACTAGCGGGAGCCTACGAGCAGTACTTC,CASSTPPLGLAGAYEQYF
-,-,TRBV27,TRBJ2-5,TGTGCCAGCGGCCTATTAGAGGATTTGGAGACCCAGTACTTC,CASGLLEDLETQYF
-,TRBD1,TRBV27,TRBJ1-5,TGTGCCAGCAGTTTACAAGGGGGCGGTCAGCCCCAGCATTTT,CASSLQGGGQPQHF
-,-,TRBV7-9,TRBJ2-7,TGTGCCAGCAGCTTAGCGTTGACGGGCGAGCAGTACTTC,CASSLALTGEQYF
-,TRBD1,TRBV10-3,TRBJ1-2,TGTGCCATCAGTGGCCTCGGGACAGGGTTCGATGGCTACACCTTC,CAISGLGTGFDGYTF
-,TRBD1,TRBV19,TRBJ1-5,TGTGCCAGTGGGACAGTCGAGAGTCAGCCCCAGCATTTT,CASGTVESQPQHF
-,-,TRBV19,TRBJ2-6,TGTGCCAGTAGCCCCCGCCCCACAGGTCTCAGCTCTGGGGCCAACGTCCTGACTTTC,CASSPRPTGLSSGANVLTF
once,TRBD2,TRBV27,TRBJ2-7,TGTGCCAGCAGCCATAGCGGGAGGGCCTTCTACGAGCAGTACTTC,CASSHSGRAFYEQYF
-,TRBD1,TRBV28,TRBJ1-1,TGTGCCAGCAGACAAACAGGGGACGGGGCTTTCTTT,CASRQTGDGAFF
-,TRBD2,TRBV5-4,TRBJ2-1,TGTGCCAGCACCCCAGCGGGAGGGTCGGTAAATGAGCAGTTCTTC,CASTPAGGSVNEQFF
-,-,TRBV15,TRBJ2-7,TGTGCCACCAGCAGAGAGATAGGTTACGAGCAGTACTTC,CATSREIGYEQYF
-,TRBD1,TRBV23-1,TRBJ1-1,TGCGCCAGCAGTCAATACAGGGGGCGGGATGTCACTGAAGCTTTCTTT,CASSQYRGRDVTEAFF
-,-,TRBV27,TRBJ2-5,TGTGCCAGCAGTTTGTTAGGTGGAGGTCTCCAAGAGACCCAGTACTTC,CASSLLGGGLQETQYF
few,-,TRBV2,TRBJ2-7,TGTGCCAGCAGCTCTGGGCCGAGCATAACCTACGAGCAGTACTTC,CASSSGPSITYEQYF
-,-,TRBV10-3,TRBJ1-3,TGTGCCATCAGGGATACAAGCTCTGGAAACACCATATATTTT,CAIRDTSSGNTIYF
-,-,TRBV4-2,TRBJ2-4,TGTGCCAGCAGCCAAGATCCGGGCGGGGCGGGGGCCAAAAACATTCAGTACTTC,CASSQDPGGAGAKNIQYF
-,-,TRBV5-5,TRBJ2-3,TGTGCCAGCAGCTTCCAGGGCGGTAGGCGTTCAGATACGCAGTATTTT,CASSFQGGRRSDTQYF
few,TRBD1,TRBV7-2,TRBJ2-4,TGTGCCAGCAGCTCCCCGGGACAGGGTACCATTCAGTACTTC,CASSSPGQGTIQYF
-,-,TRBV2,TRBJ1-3,TGTGCCAGCAGTGTGACTCACTCTGGAAACACCATATATTTT,CASSVTHSGNTIYF
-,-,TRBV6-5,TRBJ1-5,TGTGCCAGCAGTTACACGACGGGGTCGGATCAGCCCCAGCATTTT,CASSYTTGSDQPQHF
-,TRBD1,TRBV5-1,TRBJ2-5,TGCGCCAGCAGCTTGGGGACAGGGCGGCGTGAGACCCAGTACTTC,CASSLGTGRRETQYF
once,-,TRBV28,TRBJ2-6,TGTGCCAGCAGTCCACCGGTGGGAGGTGGGGCCAACGTCCTGACTTTC,CASSPPVGGGANVLTF
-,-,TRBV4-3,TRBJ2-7,TGCGCCAGCAGCCAAGGGAGGGGGAGTGGGTACGAGCAGTACTTC,CASSQGRGSGYEQYF